This TCR beta chain was sequenced in a study of cytomegalovirus exposure and HLA in healthy donors. About the study: A preliminary data release comprised roughly 80 million unique TCRs obtained from HLA-typed donors. Of around 400 genotyped donors, around 86% grouped in the Caucasian-associated ancestry cluster.

V lost 0 bases, J lost 4 bases, and 9 bases lay in between. Germline V CDR1 and CDR2: SGHTA, FQGNSA. The CDR3 loop spans 14 amino acids. The PCR contained 60 Vbeta and 13 Jbeta primers. The protocol was immunoSEQ multiplex PCR, while the TCRdb copy is restricted to in-frame clones and leaves out a portion. The sample yields around 160,000 clones, about four fifths seen once. Whole-study findings and limits: The study labeled 150 or so TCR beta chains cytomegalovirus-associated. One cluster of highly shared sequence variants probably arose as a sequencing artifact.

On this clone: Its antigen is unknown.

This TCR was sampled from a man aged 50 to 59 in good health and CMV-seropositive. The chain recombines TRBV7-2 with TRBJ1-1; D is perhaps TRBD1 (6 bases). Sequenced material: PBMCs. The CDR3 nucleotides read TGTGCCAGCAGCTTAGCCCGGGGGGCCACTGAAGCTTTCTTT. Protein sequence: CASSLARGATEAFF.